The 28 T cell receptor beta chains presented below share a single source sample, sequenced in a study of cytomegalovirus exposure and HLA in healthy donors. TCRdb's table, derived via immunoSEQ multiplex PCR, lists solely in-frame clones and lacks some. The table lists 150,000 to 180,000 clones, approximately 86% of them singletons. The sample was PBMCs. These receptor sequences come from a man in his late teens or twenties in good health and CMV-seropositive.

CDR3 sequence: CASSSPPGQRDRREYF. DNA of the CDR3: TGCGCCAGCAGCTCCCCCCCGGGACAGAGGGATAGGAGGGAGTACTTC. J is TRBJ2-7 and V is TRBV5-1; D may be TRBD1 (7 bases). There are 16 residues in the CDR3. The germline gives CDR1 SGHRS, CDR2 YFSETQ. V was cut by 3 bases and J by 11 bases, with 27 bases left in between.

This sequence joins TRBV30 and TRBJ1-3; 11 nucleotides agree with TRBD1. Germline V gene lookup returns CDR1 GTSNPN and CDR2 SVGIG (reference sequence). The CDR3 has 17 residues. V shed 8 bases, J shed 0 bases, and the junction held 12 bases outside the gene matches. The CDR3 sequence: CALQDRGHLFSGNTIYF. The CDR3 nucleotides read TGTGCCCTCCAGGACAGGGGGCATCTTTTCTCTGGAAACACCATATATTTT.

CDR3 sequence reads: CASSWGGGHEQYF. CDR3 DNA: TGTGCCAGCAGCTGGGGTGGAGGGCACGAGCAGTACTTC. This chain links TRBV7-2 with TRBJ2-7, with D tentatively TRBD2 (6 bases). Germline V lookup: CDR1 SGHTA, CDR2 FQGNSA. Trimming removed 4 bases at V and 5 bases at J, with 12 bases between. CDR3 length: 13 residues. Looking up the rest from reference TRBV7-2 and TRBJ2-7 gives the full variable domain: GAGVSQSPSNKVTEKGKDVELRCDPISGHTALYWYRQSLGQGLEFLIYFQGNSAPDKSGLPSDRFSAERTGGSVSTLTIQRTQQEDSAVYLCASSWGGGHEQYFGPGTRLTVT.

This clone was counted only a few times. The V call is TRBV7-3, the J call TRBJ2-2; 11 positions match TRBD2. Germline loops: CDR1 SGHTA, CDR2 FQGTGA. The J segment lost 4 bases and the V segment lost 4 bases, leaving 2 bases of the junction unmatched. CDR3 size: 15 residues. CDR3 DNA: TGTGCCAGCAGCTCAACTAGCGGGGGCACCGGGGAGCTGTTTTTT. Amino acid sequence: CASSSTSGGTGELFF.

This chain uses TRBV6-6 with TRBJ2-7; 7 positions match TRBD2. Germline V CDR1 and CDR2: MNHNY, SVGAGI (reference sequence). After removal of 7 bases from V and 2 bases from J, the junction contained 11 bases not matched to a gene. CDR3 length: 15 residues. Here the CDR3 reads CASTPSGGGTYEQYF. CDR3 sequence (DNA): TGTGCCAGCACCCCGTCGGGGGGTGGGACCTACGAGCAGTACTTC.

CDR3 bases: TGTGCCAGCAGTTACGCCGGCAACAGGCAGCCCCAGCATTTT. It yields the protein CASSYAGNRQPQHF. The chain recombines TRBV6-5 with TRBJ1-5, with D possibly being TRBD1 (5 bases). Germline V CDR1 and CDR2: MNHEY, SVGAGI. This CDR3 has 14 amino acids. Trimming left V 2 bases short and J 7 bases short, with 12 bases between.

The chain couples TRBV4-1 to TRBJ1-5; D is perhaps TRBD1 (5 bases). V lost 0 bases to trimming and J lost 6 bases, with 15 bases between them. The CDR3 spans 16 residues. Per the germline V gene, CDR1 is MGHRA and CDR2 is YSYEKL. The CDR3 DNA reads as TGCGCCAGCAGCCAAGATCTGGGGCGGGACGGTCAGCCCCAGCATTTT. Its translation is CASSQDLGRDGQPQHF.

The gene calls are TRBV7-2 and TRBJ2-2, with a possible D match to TRBD2 (6 bases). V lost 5 bases to trimming and J lost 4 bases, with 14 bases between them. The CDR3 is 15 amino acids. Germline V gene data show CDR1 as SGHTA and CDR2 as FQGNSA. DNA for the CDR3: TGTGCCAGCAGCCCAACTAGCCTCCCCACCGGGGAGCTGTTTTTT. Translation: CASSPTSLPTGELFF. Filled out from reference TRBV7-2 and TRBJ2-2, the complete variable domain reads GAGVSQSPSNKVTEKGKDVELRCDPISGHTALYWYRQSLGQGLEFLIYFQGNSAPDKSGLPSDRFSAERTGGSVSTLTIQRTQQEDSAVYLCASSPTSLPTGELFFGEGSRLTVL.

The gene calls are TRBV9 and TRBJ2-3, with D possibly TRBD1 on 5 matching bases. The germline CDR1 and CDR2 sequences are SGDLS and YYNGEE. With 1 base removed from V and 6 bases from J, the gap between germline ends came to 24 bases. CDR3 length: 18 amino acids. The CDR3 sequence is CASSVKGQGGPRMDTQYF. In nucleotides, the CDR3 is TGTGCCAGCAGCGTAAAAGGCCAGGGTGGGCCGCGGATGGATACGCAGTATTTT.

The chain carries TRBV7-2 and TRBJ1-1, with TRBD1 matching over 8 bases. Germline V gene lookup returns CDR1 SGHTA and CDR2 FQGNSA. The CDR3 is 14 amino acids. V shed 2 bases, J shed 1 base, and the junction held 0 bases outside the gene matches. DNA for the CDR3: TGTGCCAGCAGCTTAACAGGGGGGAACACTGAAGCTTTCTTT. Translating gives CASSLTGGNTEAFF.

The rearrangement uses TRBV5-6 and TRBJ1-2, with TRBD1 matching over 7 bases. Germline assignment: CDR1 SGHDT and CDR2 YYEEEE. Losses at the gene ends were 4 bases for V and 0 bases for J; bases not matched to a gene: 6. The length of the CDR3 is 15 residues. For the CDR3, the DNA is TGTGCCAGCAGCCCCCGACAGGGAGCTAACTATGGCTACACCTTC. This gives the protein CASSPRQGANYGYTF.

V and J are TRBV6-9 and TRBJ2-5; TRBD1 agrees at 9 bases. The V segment lost 5 bases and the J segment 3 bases; nucleotides outside the gene matches: 1. Germline CDR1 and CDR2: MNHGY and SVAAGI. This CDR3 is built from 13 residues. This chain's CDR3 is CASSRDREETQYF. Here the CDR3 DNA reads TGTGCCAGCAGTCGGGACAGGGAAGAGACCCAGTACTTC.

The CDR3 is CASSEYYRGANSNQPQHF. In DNA form, the CDR3 reads TGTGCCAGCAGTGAATACTACAGGGGAGCTAATAGCAATCAGCCCCAGCATTTT. The chain is built from TRBV2 and TRBJ1-5, with TRBD1 identical over 7 bases. V shed 2 bases, J shed 0 bases, and the junction held 10 bases outside the gene matches. The CDR3 is made up of 18 amino acids. Germline assignment: CDR1 SNHLY and CDR2 FYNNEI.

This clone turned up a few times. The J gene is TRBJ2-2, the V gene TRBV6-5; 8 nucleotides align to TRBD1. The junction had 6 bases not matched to a gene; V was cut back by 3 bases and J by 6 bases. CDR3 length equals 15 residues. From germline, CDR1 is MNHEY and CDR2 SVGAGI. In nucleotides, the CDR3 is TGTGCCAGCAGTTATCAGGGGGCCGTCCCCGGGGAGCTGTTTTTT. Amino acids: CASSYQGAVPGELFF.

The rearrangement joins TRBV30 to TRBJ2-5; perhaps TRBD1 as D (6 bases). The germline V gene has CDR1 GTSNPN and CDR2 SVGIG (reference sequence). The CDR3 loop spans 16 amino acids. Trimming pared 0 bases from V and 2 bases from J, leaving 16 bases between. The CDR3 DNA sequence: TGTGCCTGGAGTGTAGGACCGTCGACAGGTCAAGAGACCCAGTACTTC. This codes for CAWSVGPSTGQETQYF.

A single count supports this clone. This chain uses TRBV18 with TRBJ2-7; D is perhaps TRBD2 (6 bases). The germline gives CDR1 KGHSH, CDR2 LQKENI. This CDR3 spans 16 amino acids. V lost 1 base to trimming and J lost 5 bases, with 18 bases between them. CDR3 region: CASSPQTSSPPDEQYF. The CDR3 DNA reads TGTGCCAGCTCACCACAAACTAGCAGTCCGCCGGACGAGCAGTACTTC.

This chain uses TRBV7-2 with TRBJ2-7, with TRBD1 matching 7 bases. CDR1 is SGHTA and CDR2 is FQGNSA in the germline V gene. The CDR3 covers 14 residues. The junction had 5 bases not matched to a gene; V was cut back by 5 bases and J by 1 base. The CDR3 protein is CASSPDRVSYEQYF. CDR3 sequence (DNA): TGTGCCAGCAGCCCCGACAGGGTGTCCTACGAGCAGTACTTC.

V gene TRBV7-3 combines with J gene TRBJ2-1; 12 bases match TRBD1. Germline V gene sequence: CDR1 SGHTA, CDR2 FQGTGA. CDR3 size: 18 residues. V dropped 1 base and J dropped 8; count of bases not matched to a gene: 12. The CDR3 nucleotides are TGTGCCAGCAGCTTAAGGCCCTCCGGGACAGGGGGCCGCGATGAGCAGTTCTTC. It translates to CASSLRPSGTGGRDEQFF.

The chain has TRBV6-6 and TRBJ1-2; D perhaps matches TRBD1 (5 bases). The CDR3 covers 13 residues. V was trimmed by 8 bases and J by 5 bases, leaving 15 bases between them. Germline V CDR1 and CDR2: MNHNY, SVGAGI (reference sequence). CDR3 coding DNA: TGTGCCAGCTCCCAGGGTGGAGGGTATGGCTACACCTTC. Its translation is CASSQGGGYGYTF.

This chain links TRBV5-1 with TRBJ2-3; 10 nucleotides agree with TRBD2. Germline V lookup: CDR1 SGHRS, CDR2 YFSETQ. This CDR3 region has 17 residues. V was clipped by 4 bases and J by 2 bases; unmatched bases: 10. The CDR3 region is CASSPGGLAGVTDTQYF. The CDR3 nucleotides are TGCGCCAGCAGCCCAGGGGGGCTAGCGGGGGTCACAGATACGCAGTATTTT.

This sequence joins TRBV6-5 and TRBJ1-5; 9 positions agree with TRBD1. There are 15 residues in the CDR3. V gave up 4 bases and J gave up 4 bases; unmatched junction bases: 5. Germline V gene data show CDR1 as MNHEY and CDR2 as SVGAGI. CDR3 DNA sequence: TGTGCCAGCAGTTCTGACAGGGGGATTAATCAGCCCCAGCATTTT. This encodes CASSSDRGINQPQHF.

This sequence joins TRBV6-1 and TRBJ2-3; 7 bases line up with TRBD1. The CDR3 contains 13 residues. The germline V gene encodes CDR1 MNHNS and CDR2 SASEGT. V gave up 3 bases and J gave up 4 bases; unmatched junction bases: 1. This chain's CDR3 is CASSEQGADTQYF. The CDR3, as DNA: TGTGCCAGCAGTGAGCAGGGGGCAGATACGCAGTATTTT.

The CDR3 coding sequence is TGTGCCAGCAGTGTAGGCGGGGGGGCCGCCTACAATGAGCAGTTCTTC. Its translation is CASSVGGGAAYNEQFF. The chain combines TRBV2 with TRBJ2-1; 9 nucleotides match TRBD2. This CDR3 region has 16 residues. CDR1 SNHLY and CDR2 FYNNEI come from the germline V gene. With V trimmed by 4 bases and J by 2 bases, 6 bases remained unmatched.

The chain is built from TRBV27 and TRBJ1-1; 8 bases agree with TRBD1. Germline V gene sequence: CDR1 MNHEY, CDR2 SMNVEV (reference sequence). The CDR3 sequence is 14 residues long. V trimming: 2 bases; J trimming: 1 base; junction bases outside the gene matches: 0. The CDR3 spells CASSLGQGNTEAFF. DNA of the CDR3: TGTGCCAGCAGTTTAGGACAGGGGAACACTGAAGCTTTCTTT.

The rearrangement uses TRBV5-5 and TRBJ2-2, with TRBD1 as a possible D gene (6 bases). V was shortened by 4 bases and J by 1 base, with 11 bases between the two germline ends. The CDR3 spans 15 residues. CDR1 and CDR2 from the germline V gene are SGHKS and YYEKEE (reference sequence). CDR3 residues: CASSPGHLNTGELFF. CDR3 bases: TGTGCCAGCAGCCCGGGACACCTGAACACCGGGGAGCTGTTTTTT.

The chain employs TRBV7-3 and TRBJ1-6; 7 bases map to TRBD1. Trimming cost V 5 bases and J 4 bases; bases outside gene matches: 2. CDR1 is SGHTA and CDR2 is FQGTGA in the germline V gene. The CDR3 is 14 residues long. The CDR3 is CASSPGQYNSPLHF. CDR3 bases: TGTGCCAGCAGCCCGGGACAGTATAATTCACCCCTCCACTTT.

This clone was found once. The chain recombines TRBV25-1 with TRBJ2-2; D may be TRBD2 (5 bases). The germline V and J ends were trimmed by 4 bases and 2 bases, with 20 bases remaining between them. This CDR3 is built from 18 residues. Germline V lookup: CDR1 MGHDK, CDR2 SYGVNS. This chain's CDR3 is CASSGQSTRLANTGELFF. CDR3 DNA sequence: TGTGCCAGCAGTGGCCAATCTACCCGGCTAGCTAACACCGGGGAGCTGTTTTTT.

The V gene is TRBV29-1, the J gene TRBJ2-2; 9 bases match TRBD1. The V segment lost 6 bases and the J segment 8 bases; nucleotides outside the gene matches: 7. The CDR3 extends over 13 amino acids. Per the germline V gene, CDR1 is SQVTM and CDR2 is ANQGSEA. The CDR3 DNA follows: TGCAGCGTCACGAGACAGGGGGTGGGGGAGCTGTTTTTT. The encoded protein is CSVTRQGVGELFF.